A single sample is the source of the 9 T cell receptor beta chains below, sequenced in a study of CD8 T cells in ankylosing spondylitis. TCRdb ran MiXCR on the 5' RACE reads and lists one entry per CDR3 protein. Of around 250,000 distinct CDR3 sequences listed, about 10% are singletons. The specimen was blood, either unsorted or a sorted T cell fraction (not recorded which). These TCRs come from a male donor with ankylosing spondylitis or in good health (not recorded which).

The gene calls are TRBV28 and TRBJ1-5; D not certain. Trimming took off 4 bases at V and 0 bases at J, with 10 bases between the two ends. The CDR3 has 15 amino acids. In germline, CDR1 is MDHEN, CDR2 SYDVKM. This CDR3 reads CASSSSRFSNQPQHF. The CDR3 DNA is TGTGCCAGCAGTTCCAGTCGGTTTAGCAATCAGCCCCAGCATTTT.

The chain recombines TRBV4-1 with TRBJ1-6, with D maybe TRBD1 (6 bases). Germline CDR1 and CDR2: MGHRA and YSYEKL. The CDR3 spans 13 residues. Trimming cost V 1 base and J 16 bases, with 14 bases left between them. DNA for the CDR3: TGCGCCAGCAGCCAAGGTCCGGGACACGGACTCCACTTT. Its protein is CASSQGPGHGLHF.

This clonotype was seen at least ten times. The rearrangement links TRBV12-3 or TRBV12-4 to TRBJ2-5; 13 nucleotides agree with TRBD2. This CDR3 spans 16 amino acids. Trimming took 5 bases from V and 5 from J; bases not matched to a gene: 8. This CDR3 is CASSPGLAGVLETQYF. The DNA for the CDR3 is TGTGCCAGCAGTCCCGGACTAGCGGGAGTCTTGGAGACCCAGTACTTC.

This clonotype was counted many times. The genes are TRBV5-1 and TRBJ1-2, with D tentatively TRBD1 (5 bases). This CDR3 has 15 residues. CDR1 and CDR2 (germline): SGHRS, YFSETQ. V was cut by 3 bases and J by 0 bases, with 12 bases left in between. The CDR3 region is CASSSAGAANYGYTF. CDR3 sequence (DNA): TGCGCCAGCAGCTCGGCCGGGGCGGCTAACTATGGCTACACCTTC.

This chain links TRBV12-3 or TRBV12-4 with TRBJ2-6; D is undetermined. This CDR3 is built from 17 residues. Trimming took off 7 bases at V and 0 bases at J, with 16 bases between the two ends. Here the CDR3 reads CASTAKGSVSGANVLTF. The DNA of the CDR3 is TGTGCCAGCACCGCCAAAGGGTCCGTCTCTGGGGCCAACGTCCTGACTTTC.

The rearrangement links TRBV30 to TRBJ1-1; D is uncertain. Trimming removed 5 bases at V and 1 base at J, with 5 bases between. Germline V gene lookup returns CDR1 GTSNPN and CDR2 SVGIG (reference sequence). The CDR3 covers 11 residues. The CDR3 DNA sequence: TGTGCCTGGGGCGAGAACACTGAAGCTTTCTTT. Protein: CAWGENTEAFF.

This clonotype appeared many times. The J gene is TRBJ1-1, the V gene TRBV5-1, with TRBD1 identical over 7 bases. The trim removed 5 bases at V and 5 bases at J, leaving 9 bases unmatched. CDR1 and CDR2 (germline): SGHRS, YFSETQ. The CDR3 runs 14 residues. For the CDR3, the DNA is TGCGCCAGCAGTCGCACAGGGGAGGGGACTGAAGCTTTCTTT. The encoded protein is CASSRTGEGTEAFF.

This clonotype was observed many times. This chain connects TRBV20-1 to TRBJ2-1; tentative D call: TRBD2 (6 bases). Per germline, CDR1 DFQATT and CDR2 SNEGSKA (reference sequence). The CDR3 runs 15 residues. The ends were cut back, 6 bases at V and 0 bases at J, with 15 bases in the middle. CDR3 protein: CSAPSGLSSYNEQFF. For the CDR3, the DNA is TGCAGTGCCCCTTCGGGACTCTCCTCCTACAATGAGCAGTTCTTC.

This clonotype was recorded a few times. The DNA of the CDR3 is TGTGCCAGCAGTTCTGTCGGGACAGGGGGCTCGAATGAGCAGTTCTTC. It specifies CASSSVGTGGSNEQFF. The chain carries TRBV28 and TRBJ2-1; 12 positions agree with TRBD1. Germline trimming cut 4 bases from V and 7 bases from J; bases unmatched to any gene: 8. The CDR3 contains 16 residues. Germline assignment: CDR1 MDHEN and CDR2 SYDVKM.